This TCR beta chain was identified during a study of shared clonotypes between healthy human individuals. Broader study findings: Deeper or shallower sequencing was expected to change how clonotypes are shared among donors.

In replicate PCRs of unsorted PBMC, around 310 ng DNA, around 33,000 T cell genomes, was used. TCRdb keeps only in-frame clones here, not all; method: immunoSEQ multiplex PCR. In the table there are roughly 500,000 clones, roughly 80% of which are singletons. The V segment lost 0 bases and the J segment 6 bases; nucleotides outside the gene matches: 3. CDR1 and CDR2 from the germline V gene are SGHNT and YYREEE (reference sequence). The CDR3 runs to 13 residues. On this clone: The antigen is undetermined.

Donors had no recently reported acute infections or vaccinations and were HIV-negative. The rearrangement joins TRBV5-4 to TRBJ2-7, with TRBD2 identical over 7 bases. The specimen was PBMCs. The clonotype was recovered from a woman aged 40 to 50 in good health. Some clones in this sample may be carry-over from other donors' samples. The CDR3 region has the DNA TGTGCCAGCAGCTTGGTGCGGGAGAGCGAGCAGTACTTC. Residues: CASSLVRESEQYF.